The entry below describes one T cell receptor beta chain. Authors' data handling: Nucleated cell number was recorded as an estimate derived from reference gene primer amplification. Sequencing was performed with immunoSEQ multiplex PCR; in TCRdb, only in-frame clones are kept and a portion is missing. V, J and clone size are taken as reported in that table, and D and trimming were inferred from the DNA itself. The table shows roughly 290,000 clones, with about 82% occurring only once. Per germline, CDR1 MGHRA and CDR2 YSYEKL. V was clipped by 1 base and J by 8 bases, with 6 bases between them. The CDR3 has 12 amino acids. These data are taken from a study of blood T cell repertoires in COVID-19. The wider study: Acute and convalescent COVID-19 specimens originated in the United States, Italy and Spain. Sources were T cells, B-cell-depleted T cells, or PBMCs; the material itself was cDNA or gDNA.

The material sequenced was peripheral blood. The chain links TRBV4-1 to TRBJ2-1, with D unclear. The clonotype comes from a woman aged 45-59 years with active or convalescent COVID-19. The CDR3 DNA reads TGCGCCAGCAGCCAAGTTTCTGATGAGCAGTTCTTC. It translates to CASSQVSDEQFF.